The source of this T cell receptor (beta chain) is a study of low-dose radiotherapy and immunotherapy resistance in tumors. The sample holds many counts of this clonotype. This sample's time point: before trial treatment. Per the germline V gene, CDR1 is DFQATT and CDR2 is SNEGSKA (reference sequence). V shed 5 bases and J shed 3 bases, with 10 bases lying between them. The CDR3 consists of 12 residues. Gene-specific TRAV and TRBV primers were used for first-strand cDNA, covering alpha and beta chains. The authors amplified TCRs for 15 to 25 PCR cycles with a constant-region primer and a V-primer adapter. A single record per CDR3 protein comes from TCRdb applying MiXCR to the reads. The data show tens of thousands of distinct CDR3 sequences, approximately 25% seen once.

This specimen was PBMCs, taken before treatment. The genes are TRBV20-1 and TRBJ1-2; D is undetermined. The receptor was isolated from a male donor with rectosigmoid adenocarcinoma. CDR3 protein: CSAPRIYYGYTF. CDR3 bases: TGCAGTGCTCCCCGGATATACTATGGCTACACCTTC.